The 23 T cell receptor beta chains below come from one sample, sequenced in a study of cytomegalovirus exposure and HLA in healthy donors. Only in-frame clones appear in the TCRdb table, and some are missing; sequencing was by immunoSEQ multiplex PCR. This table holds approximately 150,000 clones, roughly 84% found once. Sequencing input: PBMCs. The receptors were gathered from a man in his thirties or forties in good health and CMV-seropositive.

CDR3: CAWSAFSPVGNEQFF. The CDR3 nucleotides are TGTGCCTGGAGTGCTTTTTCTCCAGTTGGTAATGAGCAGTTCTTC. The genes are TRBV30 and TRBJ2-1; D remains unclear. CDR1 and CDR2 from the germline V gene are GTSNPN and SVGIG (reference sequence). Trimming stripped 1 base from V and 7 bases from J, with 17 bases between. The CDR3 is made up of 15 amino acids.

This clone was seen once. This chain links TRBV11-3 with TRBJ1-1, with a possible D match to TRBD1 (5 bases). V lost 2 bases, J lost 4 bases, and 8 bases lay in between. The CDR3 contains 13 residues. Germline CDR1 is SGHNT and CDR2 is YENEEA. The CDR3 here is CASSLNQGTEAFF. DNA for the CDR3: TGTGCCAGCAGCTTAAACCAGGGCACTGAAGCTTTCTTT.

The rearrangement joins TRBV4-1 to TRBJ2-1, with D maybe TRBD1 (6 bases). Germline CDR1 and CDR2: MGHRA and YSYEKL. V lost 3 bases to trimming and J lost 8 bases, with 20 bases between them. The CDR3 has 16 residues. CDR3 bases: TGCGCCAGCAGCCACCTCGGAGCTGGGGGCAGCGATGAGCAGTTCTTC. Translated: CASSHLGAGGSDEQFF.

V usage is TRBV5-1 and J usage is TRBJ2-5; 8 nucleotides align to TRBD2. Unmatched junction bases numbered 7, after V lost 0 bases and J lost 0 bases. CDR1 SGHRS and CDR2 YFSETQ come from the germline V gene. This CDR3 has 17 amino acids. CDR3 residues: CASSLDSGRAHQETQYF. In nucleotides, the CDR3 is TGCGCCAGCAGCTTGGATTCCGGGAGGGCCCACCAAGAGACCCAGTACTTC.

The chain is built from TRBV5-3 and TRBJ2-7; 9 bases are shared with TRBD2. TRBV5-3 is recorded as an ORF, its role being uncertain. The J segment lost 9 bases and the V segment lost 2 bases, leaving 12 bases of the junction unmatched. The length of the CDR3 is 15 residues. CDR3 nucleotides: TGTGCCAGAAGCTTTGCTAGCGGGGAGGGGAAGGGGCAGTACTTC. This gives the protein CARSFASGEGKGQYF.

The J gene is TRBJ1-4, the V gene TRBV11-2, with 8 bases lining up with TRBD1. After removal of 6 bases from V and 7 bases from J, the junction contained 1 base not matched to a gene. The CDR3 runs 12 residues. Germline CDR1 reads SGHAT; CDR2 reads FQNNGV. CDR3 protein: CASRQGGEKLFF. CDR3 bases: TGTGCCAGCAGACAGGGGGGTGAAAAACTGTTTTTT.

The chain combines TRBV27 with TRBJ2-7; the match to TRBD1 covers 11 bases. The CDR3 is 15 residues long. Trimming took 3 bases from V and 4 from J; bases not matched to a gene: 5. Germline V gene data show CDR1 as MNHEY and CDR2 as SMNVEV (reference sequence). CDR3 in DNA: TGTGCCAGCAGTTTCGGGACAGGGGGAAATTACGAGCAGTACTTC. Amino acid sequence: CASSFGTGGNYEQYF.

The J gene is TRBJ2-3, the V gene TRBV28; 8 bases map to TRBD2. The length of the CDR3 is 15 residues. The V and J ends lost 4 bases and 1 base, in that order; junction bases with no gene match: 4. Per germline, CDR1 MDHEN and CDR2 SYDVKM. Written as DNA, the CDR3 is TGTGCCAGCAGTTGGGGACTAGGCCGCACAGATACGCAGTATTTT. Residues: CASSWGLGRTDTQYF.

This clone showed up just once. The chain carries TRBV6-5 and TRBJ1-6; D gene uncertain. The ends were cut back, 8 bases at V and 7 bases at J, with 18 bases in the middle. The length of the CDR3 is 15 residues. Germline V gives CDR1 MNHEY, CDR2 SVGAGI. The CDR3 sequence is CASRPPVSMNSPLHF. The CDR3 bases are TGTGCCAGCCGCCCCCCGGTTTCTATGAATTCACCCCTCCACTTT.

The chain carries TRBV11-2 and TRBJ2-7; 12 bases are a match to TRBD1. The germline gives CDR1 SGHAT, CDR2 FQNNGV. CDR3 length equals 16 residues. Trimming took 3 bases from V and 3 from J; bases not matched to a gene: 6. In DNA, the CDR3 is TGTGCCAGCAGCTTGGGACAGGGGGCGCGAAACTACGAGCAGTACTTC. This translates into CASSLGQGARNYEQYF.

V gene TRBV27 combines with J gene TRBJ2-3; TRBD2 aligns across 9 bases. Germline CDR1 MNHEY, CDR2 SMNVEV (reference sequence). With 5 bases clipped from V and 4 bases from J, the junction kept 10 bases outside the gene matches. The CDR3 totals 16 residues. CDR3 loop: CASSPRGSGSADTQYF. DNA of the CDR3: TGTGCCAGCAGTCCCCGGGGTAGCGGGAGTGCAGATACGCAGTATTTT.

V usage is TRBV7-3 and J usage is TRBJ2-7; D may be TRBD2 (5 bases). Germline loops: CDR1 SGHTA, CDR2 FQGTGA. Trimming stripped 5 bases from V and 3 bases from J, with 11 bases between. The CDR3 covers 13 residues. CDR3 region: CASSLAEGYEQYF. CDR3 nucleotides: TGTGCCAGCAGCCTGGCCGAGGGCTACGAGCAGTACTTC. The whole variable domain, remainder taken from reference TRBV7-3 and TRBJ2-7, is GAGVSQTPSNKVTEKGKYVELRCDPISGHTALYWYRQSLGQGPEFLIYFQGTGAADDSGLPNDRFFAVRPEGSVSTLKIQRTERGDSAVYLCASSLAEGYEQYFGPGTRLTVT.

The V and J genes are TRBV19 and TRBJ2-7; tentative D call: TRBD1 (5 bases). The germline CDR1 and CDR2 sequences are LNHDA and SQIVND (reference sequence). The CDR3 has 15 amino acids. V dropped 3 bases and J dropped 0 bases, with 12 bases sitting between them. The DNA of the CDR3 is TGTGCCAGTAGTATTTCCCTCCAGGGCTCCTACGAGCAGTACTTC. This sequence encodes CASSISLQGSYEQYF.

The chain recombines TRBV9 with TRBJ2-7, with TRBD2 matching over 13 bases. From germline, CDR1 is SGDLS and CDR2 YYNGEE. There are 16 residues in the CDR3. The ends lost 4 bases at V and 6 bases at J; junction bases unmatched: 10. In DNA form, the CDR3 reads TGTGCCAGCAGCTTATCAGCCGGGACTAGCGGGACCGAGCAGTACTTC. Translated: CASSLSAGTSGTEQYF. The entire variable domain, with the rest obtained from reference TRBV9 and TRBJ2-7, is as follows: DSGVTQTPKHLITATGQRVTLRCSPRSGDLSVYWYQQSLDQGLQFLIQYYNGEERAKGNILERFSAQQFPDLHSELNLSSLELGDSALYFCASSLSAGTSGTEQYFGPGTRLTVT.

The CDR3 DNA follows: TGTGCCAGCAGCTTACAGGGGGCATACACTGAAGCTTTCTTT. Protein product: CASSLQGAYTEAFF. The chain employs TRBV9 and TRBJ1-1; 9 nucleotides line up with TRBD1. V lost 4 bases and J lost 3; bases outside the gene matches: 4. The CDR3 runs 14 residues. Germline CDR1 reads SGDLS; CDR2 reads YYNGEE.

V and J are TRBV6-5 and TRBJ2-7, with D perhaps matching TRBD1 (6 bases). Deletions cut 5 bases from V and 2 bases from J, with 13 bases between. Per the germline V gene, CDR1 is MNHEY and CDR2 is SVGAGI. The CDR3 has 14 residues. The CDR3 bases are TGTGCCAGCAGTAGCGACAGGATGGCCTACGAGCAGTACTTC. The encoded protein is CASSSDRMAYEQYF.

The chain combines TRBV5-5 with TRBJ2-3; 9 bases are shared with TRBD1. After removal of 0 bases from V and 4 bases from J, the junction contained 3 bases not matched to a gene. This CDR3 contains 15 residues. The germline gives CDR1 SGHKS, CDR2 YYEKEE (reference sequence). CDR3 sequence reads: CASSLGTGGADTQYF. CDR3 sequence (DNA): TGTGCCAGCAGCTTGGGCACAGGGGGCGCAGATACGCAGTATTTT.

The chain joins TRBV10-3 to TRBJ1-1; 9 bases are a match to TRBD1. CDR3 length: 15 residues. The V gene's germline CDR1 is ENHRY and CDR2 SYGVKD. V lost 7 bases to trimming and J lost 2 bases; unmatched junction nucleotides: 8. The DNA for the CDR3 is TGTGCCATCACTCCGAGGACAGGGGTCAACACTGAAGCTTTCTTT. Translated, it gives CAITPRTGVNTEAFF.

This chain uses TRBV25-1 with TRBJ2-2; D perhaps matches TRBD1 (5 bases). With 3 bases removed from V and 4 bases from J, the gap between germline ends came to 12 bases. Germline V gene data show CDR1 as MGHDK and CDR2 as SYGVNS. CDR3 length: 15 residues. This CDR3 reads CASSESTGFTGELFF. The CDR3 coding sequence is TGTGCCAGCAGTGAGAGTACAGGATTCACCGGGGAGCTGTTTTTT. Full variable domain (rest looked up from reference TRBV25-1 and TRBJ2-2): EADIYQTPRYLVIGTGKKITLECSQTMGHDKMYWYQQDPGMELHLIHYSYGVNSTEKGDLSSESTVSRIRTEHFPLTLESARPSHTSQYLCASSESTGFTGELFFGEGSRLTVL.

The chain is built from TRBV7-9 and TRBJ2-3; D is unresolved. Trimming stripped 1 base from V and 2 bases from J, with 13 bases between. CDR3 length: 16 residues. Germline assignment: CDR1 SEHNR and CDR2 FQNEAQ (reference sequence). CDR3 in amino acids: CASSLVPPSDTDTQYF. The CDR3 DNA is TGTGCCAGCAGCTTAGTACCCCCCAGCGACACAGATACGCAGTATTTT.

This clone has just a few counts. The V and J genes are TRBV4-1 and TRBJ1-5; 9 positions match TRBD1. The germline CDR1 and CDR2 sequences are MGHRA and YSYEKL. This CDR3 comprises 15 residues. V lost 4 bases to trimming and J lost 6 bases; unmatched junction nucleotides: 7. CDR3 protein: CASSLRTGVGQPQHF. The CDR3 coding sequence is TGCGCCAGCAGCCTGAGGACAGGGGTGGGTCAGCCCCAGCATTTT.

This chain connects TRBV19 to TRBJ1-2; tentatively, D is TRBD1 (6 bases). V dropped 10 bases and J dropped 3 bases, with 30 bases sitting between them. The CDR3 has 18 amino acids. The germline CDR1 and CDR2 sequences are LNHDA and SQIVND (reference sequence). CDR3 nucleotides: TGTGCCACTCGACATCAGGCTGGGGGGGCTTCAGTGGACTATGGCTACACCTTC. Protein: CATRHQAGGASVDYGYTF.

The chain recombines TRBV11-1 with TRBJ2-1, with 7 positions matching TRBD2. Trimming at V came to 2 bases and at J to 6 bases, leaving 7 bases not matched to a gene. The germline CDR1 and CDR2 sequences are SGHAT and FQDESV (reference sequence). The CDR3 totals 15 residues. Here the CDR3 reads CASSLSGLDPNEQFF. The CDR3 nucleotides read TGTGCCAGCAGCTTATCCGGACTAGATCCCAATGAGCAGTTCTTC.